Listed here are 12 T cell receptor beta chains from one sample, sequenced in a study of beta chain features in type 1 diabetes. For these receptors, no antigen is known. Every isolated RNA sample was fully reverse transcribed, so sequencing captured expressed TCRB transcripts. TCRdb keeps only in-frame clones here, not all; method: immunoSEQ multiplex PCR. Of some 150,000 clones detected, around an eighth appear once; the ten largest clones hold around 1.4%. Study-level results: Type 1 diabetes patients had moderately but significantly shorter TCRB CDR3s in all four CD4+ subsets.

Material: central memory CD4+ T cells from blood. Receptor source: a man between 18 and 35 years old with type 1 diabetes.

The rearrangement uses TRBV18 and TRBJ2-3; possible D gene TRBD2, 5 bases. The CDR3 runs 14 residues. V gave up 2 bases and J gave up 6 bases, with 12 bases separating them. From germline, CDR1 is KGHSH and CDR2 LQKENI. In nucleotides, the CDR3 is TGTGCCAGCTCACCATCGCGGGCTAAGGATACGCAGTATTTT. This encodes CASSPSRAKDTQYF.

In its sample, this clone was seen a few times. This chain connects TRBV7-7 to TRBJ2-5; 8 bases are shared with TRBD2. CDR3 length: 15 amino acids. J gave up 2 bases and V 2 bases, and 4 bases lay outside the gene matches. Germline V gene lookup returns CDR1 SSHAT and CDR2 FNYEAQ (reference sequence). The CDR3 region is CASSLQRGRQETQYF. CDR3 in DNA: TGTGCCAGCAGCTTACAGCGGGGGCGACAAGAGACCCAGTACTTC.

Only a few counts were recorded for this clone. The gene calls are TRBV6-1 and TRBJ2-7; TRBD1 might be the D (6 bases). The length of the CDR3 is 14 residues. Germline values: CDR1 MNHNS, CDR2 SASEGT. V was shortened by 6 bases and J by 3 bases, with 15 bases between the two germline ends. The CDR3 is CASSSMDSYYEQYF. For the CDR3, the DNA is TGTGCCAGCAGCTCCATGGACAGCTACTACGAGCAGTACTTC.

The table lists this clone with a few counts. One end of the junction varies from germline; a read error may be responsible. This chain joins TRBV10-3 and TRBJ1-1; D perhaps matches TRBD1 (6 bases). From germline, CDR1 is ENHRY and CDR2 SYGVKD. The CDR3 covers 11 residues. The CDR3 spells CAVRTEVTAFF. CDR3 nucleotides: TGTGCCGTCAGGACAGAGGTGACAGCTTTCTTT.

This clone was counted ten times or more. This chain joins TRBV7-2 and TRBJ2-3; 8 bases match TRBD2. With 3 bases clipped from V and 7 bases from J, the junction kept 6 bases outside the gene matches. Germline assignment: CDR1 SGHTA and CDR2 FQGNSA. The CDR3 is 14 residues long. CDR3 sequence: CASSFTGGPNTQYF. The DNA for the CDR3 is TGTGCCAGCAGCTTTACGGGGGGGCCGAATACGCAGTATTTT.

This clone was detected only a few times. The V and J genes are TRBV9 and TRBJ2-1; D gene uncertain. The V end was cut by 3 bases, the J end by 10 bases, with 14 bases between. Germline V gene lookup returns CDR1 SGDLS and CDR2 YYNGEE. This CDR3 has 13 amino acids. This CDR3 reads CASSAGRVGEQFF. The CDR3 bases are TGTGCCAGCAGCGCAGGTCGAGTTGGAGAGCAGTTCTTC.

The V gene is TRBV9, the J gene TRBJ1-4, with D possibly being TRBD1 (5 bases). The germline gives CDR1 SGDLS, CDR2 YYNGEE. This CDR3 has 14 amino acids. Trimming removed 3 bases at V and 8 bases at J, with 14 bases between. The CDR3 DNA follows: TGTGCCAGCAGCGCCGGTACAGGAAAGGAAAAACTGTTTTTT. It translates to CASSAGTGKEKLFF.

In its sample, this clone was seen a few times. The chain recombines TRBV5-1 with TRBJ1-2; 7 positions agree with TRBD1. Germline V gene data show CDR1 as SGHRS and CDR2 as YFSETQ. V trimming: 4 bases; J trimming: 4 bases; junction bases outside the gene matches: 19. This CDR3 spans 18 amino acids. CDR3 sequence (DNA): TGCGCCAGCAGCCAGACAACCAGACAGGGAGGTCGCCGCTATGGCTACACCTTC. Its translation is CASSQTTRQGGRRYGYTF.

This clone has only a few counts. The chain is built from TRBV10-3 and TRBJ2-3; 7 nucleotides line up with TRBD1. The germline gives CDR1 ENHRY, CDR2 SYGVKD. Losses at the gene ends were 4 bases for V and 4 bases for J; bases not matched to a gene: 5. The CDR3 covers 14 residues. The CDR3 sequence is CAISAGQAADTQYF. In DNA, the CDR3 is TGTGCCATCAGTGCAGGACAGGCAGCAGATACGCAGTATTTT.

This clone showed up just a few times. The chain links TRBV9 to TRBJ1-2; 9 bases are shared with TRBD1. Germline V gene lookup returns CDR1 SGDLS and CDR2 YYNGEE. There are 16 residues in the CDR3. Trimming cost V 4 bases and J 7 bases; bases outside gene matches: 14. The chain's CDR3 is CASSSGTGTQIGGYTF. For the CDR3, the DNA is TGTGCCAGCAGCTCCGGGACAGGGACTCAGATAGGTGGCTACACCTTC.

This chain links TRBV7-9 with TRBJ2-3; possibly TRBD1 or TRBD2 for D (5 bases each). The CDR3 is 16 residues long. Germline CDR1 SEHNR, CDR2 FQNEAQ (reference sequence). V was clipped by 1 base and J by 0 bases, with 11 bases between them. The CDR3 spells CASSLGGPSSTDTQYF. CDR3 nucleotide sequence: TGTGCCAGCAGCTTAGGGGGACCCTCTAGCACAGATACGCAGTATTTT.

This clone was observed a handful of times. The chain is built from TRBV28 and TRBJ2-1, with D maybe TRBD2 (6 bases). The CDR3 totals 13 residues. V was pared by 7 bases and J by 5 bases, with 12 bases between. CDR1 is MDHEN, CDR2 SYDVKM, per germline. DNA for the CDR3: TGTGCCAGCAATAGCGGCTTCGACAATGAGCAGTTCTTC. This codes for CASNSGFDNEQFF.